This T cell receptor (beta chain) originates from a study of neurological immune-mediated disorders. Notes on the study in general: None of the CDR3 amino acid sequences in expanded clones turned up in more than one subject, which points to private repertoires in all groups. HTLV-1-associated myelopathy displayed the greatest TCR clonal expansion, and multiple sclerosis exhibited the smallest, lower than that of healthy controls.

MiXCR was run by TCRdb on the 5' RACE reads, yielding one entry per CDR3 protein. Of about 120,000 distinct CDR3 sequences in the sample, more than 2.5% were seen once. V lost 8 bases and J lost 7, with 21 bases in between. This CDR3 has 15 amino acids. Germline CDR1 reads MNHEY; CDR2 reads SVGAGI. In the case of this clonotype: What it binds is unknown.

The chain combines TRBV6-5 with TRBJ2-1; maybe TRBD2 (6 bases). The sequenced sample consisted of PBMCs. The TCR was taken from a woman aged 25 to 45 with multiple sclerosis. DNA of the CDR3: TGTGCCAGCGGGGGGTTAGCGGCGGAGGAAAATGAGCAGTTCTTC. Protein sequence: CASGGLAAEENEQFF.